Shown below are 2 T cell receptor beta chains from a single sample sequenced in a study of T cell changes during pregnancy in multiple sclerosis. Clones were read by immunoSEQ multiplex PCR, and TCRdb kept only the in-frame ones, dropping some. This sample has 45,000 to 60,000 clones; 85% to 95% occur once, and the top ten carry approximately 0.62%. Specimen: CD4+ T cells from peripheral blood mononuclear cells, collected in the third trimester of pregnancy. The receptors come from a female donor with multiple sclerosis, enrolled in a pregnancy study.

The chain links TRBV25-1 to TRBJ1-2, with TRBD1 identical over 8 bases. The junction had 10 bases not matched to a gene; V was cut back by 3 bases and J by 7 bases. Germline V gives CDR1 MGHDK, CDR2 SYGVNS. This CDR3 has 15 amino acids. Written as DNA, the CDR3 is TGTGCCAGCAGTGATCGGACAGGGAGTGTCGTTGGCTACACCTTC. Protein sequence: CASSDRTGSVVGYTF.

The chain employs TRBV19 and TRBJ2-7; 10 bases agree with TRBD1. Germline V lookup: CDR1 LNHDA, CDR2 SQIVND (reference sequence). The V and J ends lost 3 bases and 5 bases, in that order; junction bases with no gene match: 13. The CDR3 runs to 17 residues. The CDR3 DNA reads TGTGCCAGTAGTATTACGACAGGGGGCGCGGGTTTCAACGAGCAGTACTTC. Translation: CASSITTGGAGFNEQYF.